This T cell receptor (beta chain) was captured by sequencing in a study of cytomegalovirus exposure and HLA in healthy donors (dated by TCRdb to about 2017). Describing the broader study: According to an earlier analysis of several hundred of the donors, about 179 million T cells yielded 117 million unique TCR beta sequences and around 280 Gb of sequence data. Both class I and class II loci were covered by HLA typing, at four-digit resolution. In a later analysis, previously published TCR beta repertoires from more than 500 donors were re-analyzed and high-resolution HLA genotyping was added so that TCR occurrence patterns could be studied. Among 398 genotyped donors of the cohort, an average of around 250,000 unique TCR beta nucleotide sequences was sequenced per donor, of which approximately 19% were non-productive. Typing coverage varied by locus: about 629-630 donors for A, B, C, DRB1 and DQB1; approximately 500 for DQA1; more than 600 for DPA1; around 450 for DPB1. Genome-wide SNP genotypes for about 65% of the roughly 670 donors were used in a later genetic analysis, which treated that subset as a discovery cohort. An earlier analysis of several hundred of the donors applied high-throughput TCR beta sequencing to assess whether each TCR beta V gene segment acted as functional or pseudogenic. Donor age, sex, ethnicity and CMV serostatus were compiled together with the repertoire data. An early release that covered more than 550 HLA-typed donors contained approximately 300 gigabases of sequencing data and roughly 84 million unique TCR sequences. Five DR-DQ haplotypes were treated as single units for association and clustering because of strong linkage in the cohort. To predict cytomegalovirus infection status, the study combined high-throughput TCR immunosequencing, statistical association of individual TCRs with disease status, and machine learning. Besides the first cohort of roughly 700 subjects, a separate validation cohort made up of 120 different subjects was used. The study profiled the T cell repertoires of around 700 subjects by immunosequencing and related them to cytomegalovirus serostatus. Rather than using new phenotypic data, the later analysis identified candidate immune exposures from TCR beta sequences and from how often those sequences occurred across donors. All discovery cohort repertoires had been generated on a single sequencing platform. The aim of the study was to test whether cataloging public T cell receptors could identify signatures of past pathogen exposure. Among the roughly 400 genotyped donors, under 90% belonged to the genetic ancestry cluster associated with self-reported Caucasian donors. Broader findings and caveats from the paper: Compared with equally common non-associated chains, HLA-associated TCR beta chains in a later analysis were more clonally expanded and had lower generation probabilities. Immune exposure information for the cohort was limited to CMV serostatus. In a later analysis, most CMV-associated TCR beta chains were found to appear HLA-restricted, with HLA associations seemingly driven largely by CMV exposure. In an earlier analysis of fewer than 700 of the donors, most TCR beta V segments appeared in productive rearrangements about 90% or about 30% of the time, broadly matching IMGT annotations. V-gene and J-gene trimming of TCR beta chains was associated with a missense DCLRE1C variant in a later genetic analysis, and the association was replicated in an independent cohort. This cohort had only TCR beta chains sequenced, and the lack of alpha or paired-chain data limited which features could be detected. The authors suggested that the approach could potentially be extended to other disease states and immunological phenotypes. A further reported finding was that TCR beta sequences accurately predicted the HLA-A and HLA-B alleles for most subjects in the first cohort. Three of the identified cytomegalovirus-associated TCR beta chains were confirmed in vitro to be specific for cytomegalovirus antigens. Several of the top co-occurrence clusters appeared to be linked to parvovirus B19, influenza, CMV and Epstein-Barr virus, according to a later analysis. In both the original and validation cohorts, the classifier was reported to diagnose cytomegalovirus status with high specificity and sensitivity. Because the 87-base-pair reads could not distinguish some IMGT-functional V segments, including TRBV6-2 and TRBV6-3, those segments were excluded. The study listed around 160 TCR beta chains as associated with cytomegalovirus. In a later genetic analysis, fewer N-insertions in productive TCRs were reported among donors in an Asian-associated ancestry cluster than the 666-donor mean. Linkage disequilibrium might explain the correlated functional status among segregating V segments, but an unknown experimental factor could not be excluded. Because HLA typing was missing for some donors at each locus, association tests included only the typed subset. A group of highly shared sequence variants was considered likely to be a technical artifact of the sequencing pipeline. Assigning TCR associations to individual alleles was difficult when HLA alleles, especially DR and DQ, strongly co-occurred. Most TCR sequences were seen in very few donors, while some public TCRs were found in many individuals. A later analysis found that TCR association rates varied across HLA loci, with DRB1 alleles showing the most associated TCRs and HLA-C alleles the fewest. A later analysis associated roughly 17,000 TCR beta sequences with specific HLA alleles at a false discovery rate of 0.05. The earlier analysis of a few hundred of the donors excluded roughly 16 rarely observed V segments, including chromosome 9 orphons, because counts were too low. Sequencing depth was assumed to be roughly uniform across donors in the presence/absence analyses, though that assumption may not hold.

The cohort consisted of 666 healthy bone marrow donors. At the time of sampling, every cohort member was nominally healthy, though immune exposures that went unrecorded were likely present. The donor tested CMV seropositive, placing the donor among the 289 seropositive members of the cohort. Every donor gave a peripheral blood sample, and the peripheral blood mononuclear cells from that sample were used for TCR beta sequencing. The Qiagen DNeasy Blood Extraction Kit was used to extract genomic DNA from the blood cell samples. To prepare the library, the immunoSEQ multiplex PCR assay was applied. The multiplex PCR relied on a mix of 60 forward primers for TCR Vbeta segments and 13 reverse primers for TCR Jbeta segments. Amplification of the CDR3 region of rearranged TCR beta genes was performed with a multiplex PCR assay on genomic DNA. On the Illumina HiSeq System, the amplified TCR beta libraries were sequenced as 87-base-pair reads. Under the source paper's analysis protocol: A later analysis tallied tens of millions of unique TCR beta chains across the 550 to 850 repertoires, and around 10 million of those chains were shared by two or more donors. A nearest-neighbor algorithm error-corrected the raw reads and collapsed the reads into unique sequences, merging closely related sequences to remove PCR and sequencing errors. Alignment of CDR3 sequences to IMGT reference sequences was used to assign V, D and J gene segments. Each retained sequence needed at least a six-nucleotide match to both a V gene segment and a J gene segment. Rearrangements were classified as productive when the CDR3 lacked stop codons and remained in frame with V and J, and all other rearrangements were classified as non-productive. Following IMGT convention, CDR3 was defined as the stretch from the second conserved V-encoded cysteine to the conserved J-encoded phenylalanine. Sequences without an unambiguous match to a single V gene segment were excluded from the earlier analysis of about 600 of the donors. An earlier analysis of fewer than 750 of the donors classified V segments as functional when productive rearrangements were above 56.7% and as segregating when the standard deviation between donors was above 5%. A statistical classification framework was developed to diagnose cytomegalovirus status using the catalog of TCR beta chain sequences. A later analysis assigned V and J genes by comparing TCR nucleotide sequences with IMGT/GENE-DB human TR gene sequences. Using the TCRdist pipeline, a later analysis assigned CDR3 sequences along with most-parsimonious VDJ recombination scenarios. In a later analysis, every TCR beta chain was defined by the combination of its CDR3 amino acid sequence and its V-gene family, and reads without a unique V-gene family were dropped. In a later analysis, around 650 highly shared, low-generation-probability nucleotide sequences were removed to address suspected cross-contamination and a sequencing artifact. A later analysis calculated a clonal expansion index for each public chain from normalized within-repertoire ranks of inferred template counts. In a later analysis, generation probabilities were computed using a VDJ recombination model fitted to out-of-frame rearrangements, and the results were checked against IGoR. Hypergeometric tests were used in a later analysis to score TCR-TCR, TCR-HLA and TCR-CMV co-occurrence, with a repertoire-size bias correction applied to the TCR pairs. In a later analysis, false discovery rates were estimated by permuting HLA or CMV assignments 20 times. In a later analysis, co-occurring TCRs were grouped using DBSCAN, and TCRdist sequence similarity was added for clustering within HLA-allele-positive subsets. For co-occurrence clustering, repertoires with fewer than 30,000 or more than 120,000 public chains were excluded, along with 4 to 6 repertoires with anomalous nucleotide sharing. Imported from immuneACCESS, the table was reduced by TCRdb to in-frame sequences with V and J called. These copies leave out some clones; in studies compared against another copy, an unresolved V gene accounts for under half, and the cause of the remainder is not known. That table is the source of V, J and clone size, and D and trimming were worked out from the DNA. In this sample's table one finds 220,000 or so clones. The ten largest clonotypes hold 1.1% of the sample.

Spanning cysteine to phenylalanine, the CDR3 consists of 12 amino acids. CDR3 DNA is the only sequence kept; it has 36 bases, read in frame from the first base. The V end loses 10 bases and the J end loses 1 base, and a stretch of 11 bases separates them. Taken from the germline V gene, the CDR1 and CDR2 loops are SNHLY and FYNNEI. As for this clone: Which antigen it targets is not known.

The receptor's source is a girl aged 2-10 years in good health and CMV-seropositive. Sequences were obtained from PBMCs. The chain was built from TRBV2 and TRBJ2-7; TRBD2 might be the D gene, on 5 matching bases. The CDR3 protein is CAIKDLSYEQYF. The DNA is TGTGCCATCAAGGACTTATCCTACGAGCAGTACTTC.